These 8 T cell receptor beta chains were sequenced from one sample in a study of shared clonotypes between healthy human individuals. Assay: immunoSEQ multiplex PCR; the TCRdb copy retains only in-frame clones and omits some. The sample has about 500,000 clones; roughly 80% are singletons. Sequencing was carried out using PBMCs. Receptor source: a middle-aged woman in good health. Some clones in this sample may be carry-over from other donors' samples.

The chain uses TRBV7-8 and TRBJ2-5; D is uncertain. V lost 4 bases, J lost 4 bases, and 16 bases lay in between. The germline gives CDR1 SGHVS, CDR2 FQNEAQ. CDR3 size: 15 residues. The DNA of the CDR3 is TGTGCCAGCAGCTCCTCCTTGGGTAGCCGAGAGACCCAGTACTTC. It is translated as CASSSSLGSRETQYF.

Only one count was recorded for this clone. V gene TRBV11-2 combines with J gene TRBJ2-7, with 10 positions matching TRBD1. CDR1 and CDR2 (germline): SGHAT, FQNNGV. Germline trimming cut 5 bases from V and 7 bases from J; bases unmatched to any gene: 8. The CDR3 totals 14 residues. Here the CDR3 reads CASSQSGQGREQYF. The CDR3 DNA follows: TGTGCCAGCAGCCAGTCGGGACAGGGGAGAGAGCAGTACTTC.

In its sample, this clone was seen a few times. The chain joins TRBV5-6 to TRBJ1-1; TRBD1 might be the D (6 bases). Germline V CDR1 and CDR2: SGHDT, YYEEEE. Trimming pared 4 bases from V and 5 bases from J, leaving 12 bases between. The CDR3 consists of 13 residues. Here the CDR3 reads CASSGTTGTEAFF. CDR3 nucleotide sequence: TGTGCCAGCAGCGGAACCACAGGGACTGAAGCTTTCTTT. Variable domain in full (rest from reference TRBV5-6 and TRBJ1-1): DAGVTQSPTHLIKTRGQQVTLRCSPKSGHDTVSWYQQALGQGPQFIFQYYEEEERQRGNFPDRFSGHQFPNYSSELNVNALLLGDSALYLCASSGTTGTEAFFGQGTRLTVV.

Of note for this clone: In the same sample, other DNA sequences code for this CDR3. The chain uses TRBV29-1 and TRBJ1-1; no clear D. Germline lookup yields CDR1 SQVTM and CDR2 ANQGSEA. There are 13 residues in the CDR3. V gave up 4 bases and J gave up 1 base, with 10 bases separating them. CDR3 loop: CSVGGGPNTEAFF. CDR3 DNA: TGCAGCGTTGGAGGTGGGCCGAACACTGAAGCTTTCTTT.

V usage is TRBV7-6 and J usage is TRBJ1-4; 7 nucleotides align to TRBD1. CDR3 size: 14 residues. CDR1 and CDR2 from the germline V gene are SGHVS and FNYEAQ. V trimming: 5 bases; J trimming: 2 bases; junction bases outside the gene matches: 2. The CDR3 DNA follows: TGTGCCAGCAGCCGGGGACAGACTAATGAAAAACTGTTTTTT. Protein sequence: CASSRGQTNEKLFF.

The chain employs TRBV6-4 and TRBJ1-1; tentatively, D is TRBD1 (5 bases). CDR1 MRHNA and CDR2 SNTAGT come from the germline V gene. V lost 4 bases and J lost 5, with 11 bases in between. CDR3 length equals 13 residues. The CDR3 DNA is TGTGCCAGCAGTGTGGGGGTTGCTACTGAAGCTTTCTTT. It specifies CASSVGVATEAFF.

The count of this clone is one. The gene calls are TRBV27 and TRBJ2-2; D may be TRBD2 (6 bases). The CDR3 spans 14 residues. Per the germline V gene, CDR1 is MNHEY and CDR2 is SMNVEV (reference sequence). Trimming shortened V by 6 bases and J by 5 bases, and 13 bases separated the two germline ends. CDR3 loop: CASSPLGSTGELFF. DNA of the CDR3: TGTGCCAGCAGCCCGCTCGGGAGTACCGGGGAGCTGTTTTTT.

The chain joins TRBV4-1 to TRBJ1-4, with D maybe TRBD1 (5 bases). V was trimmed by 0 bases and J by 0 bases, leaving 8 bases between them. Germline CDR1 reads MGHRA; CDR2 reads YSYEKL. CDR3 length equals 16 residues. Written as DNA, the CDR3 is TGCGCCAGCAGCCAAGACAGGGACCCAACTAATGAAAAACTGTTTTTT. It is translated as CASSQDRDPTNEKLFF.